The next 31 T cell receptor beta chains were all read from a single sample in a study of OX40 agonist ivuxolimab in advanced cancers. Assay used: immunoSEQ multiplex PCR; TCRdb lists only in-frame clones, some missing. The table records about 49,000 clones, around 94% of them present only once. The material sequenced was CD4+ or CD8+ T cells sorted from blood, taken in a trial of the OX40 agonist ivuxolimab. The receptor source for this set is an adult with an advanced solid tumor such as melanoma, head and neck, liver or kidney cancer.

This chain connects TRBV7-9 to TRBJ2-1, with 8 bases that match TRBD2. Trimming cost V 2 bases and J 9 bases; bases outside gene matches: 6. The CDR3 contains 14 residues. Germline V gene sequence: CDR1 SEHNR, CDR2 FQNEAQ (reference sequence). DNA of the CDR3: TGTGCCAGCAGCTTATTCCGGGGGGGAGGTGAGCAGTTCTTC. Protein: CASSLFRGGGEQFF.

V usage is TRBV27 and J usage is TRBJ1-2; 9 nucleotides line up with TRBD1. Trimming removed 3 bases from V and 3 bases from J; junction bases left unmatched: 5. CDR3 size: 15 residues. The germline CDR1 and CDR2 sequences are MNHEY and SMNVEV (reference sequence). This CDR3 is CASSFSDRGHYGYTF. Here the CDR3 DNA reads TGTGCCAGCAGTTTCTCGGACAGGGGACACTATGGCTACACCTTC.

The chain employs TRBV14 and TRBJ2-7; D is unresolved. This CDR3 is built from 15 residues. The V and J ends lost 0 bases and 0 bases respectively, with 9 bases between them. Germline V gene data show CDR1 as SGHDN and CDR2 as FVKESK. The CDR3 loop is CASSQDYSFSYEQYF. In nucleotides, the CDR3 is TGTGCCAGCAGCCAAGATTACAGTTTCTCCTACGAGCAGTACTTC.

The CDR3 loop is CASSLNLLSLGRVNTEAFF. In DNA form, the CDR3 reads TGTGCCAGCAGCTTGAATCTTTTGAGCCTTGGGAGGGTGAACACTGAAGCTTTCTTT. The chain carries TRBV11-2 and TRBJ1-1; D gene unclear. The CDR3 is 19 amino acids. Trimming removed 3 bases from V and 0 bases from J, with 23 bases in between. Germline assignment: CDR1 SGHAT and CDR2 FQNNGV.

This chain joins TRBV13 and TRBJ2-1, with unresolved D. The V end lost 0 bases, the J end lost 7 bases, and 4 bases lay between the germline ends. Germline CDR1 reads PRHDT; CDR2 reads FYEKMQ (reference sequence). This CDR3 comprises 12 residues. The CDR3 loop reads CASSLGGNEQFF. CDR3 in DNA: TGTGCCAGCAGCTTAGGGGGTAATGAGCAGTTCTTC.

This chain joins TRBV9 and TRBJ1-1; 10 nucleotides line up with TRBD1. Losses at the gene ends were 2 bases for V and 3 bases for J; bases not matched to a gene: 7. The CDR3 has 16 residues. Germline assignment: CDR1 SGDLS and CDR2 YYNGEE. The CDR3 is CASSVTGGGKDTEAFF. CDR3 nucleotide sequence: TGTGCCAGCAGCGTGACAGGGGGCGGTAAAGACACTGAAGCTTTCTTT.

The chain combines TRBV5-6 with TRBJ2-3; maybe TRBD2 (6 bases). Per germline, CDR1 SGHDT and CDR2 YYEEEE. This CDR3 has 16 amino acids. Trimming took off 3 bases at V and 2 bases at J, with 16 bases between the two ends. The CDR3: CASSSIIGLTTDTQYF. CDR3 sequence (DNA): TGTGCCAGCAGCTCGATAATAGGACTAACCACAGATACGCAGTATTTT.

This rearrangement joins TRBV21-1 to TRBJ2-1; TRBD2 is taken as the D call from the table, unchecked against the DNA. TRBV21-1 is recorded as a pseudogene. This CDR3 contains 14 residues. CDR3 in DNA: TGTGCCAGCAGCAAAGCGCTCCTCGGCAATGAGCAGTTCTTC. This sequence encodes CASSKALLGNEQFF.

The chain has TRBV6-5 and TRBJ1-2; perhaps TRBD1 as D (5 bases). Germline V CDR1 and CDR2: MNHEY, SVGAGI. The CDR3 consists of 13 residues. Trimming took 2 bases from V and 7 from J, leaving 11 bases between them. CDR3 DNA: TGTGCCAGCAGTTACGGGCAGGGACGTGGCTACACCTTC. Translation gives CASSYGQGRGYTF.

The V call is TRBV13, the J call TRBJ1-2, with D possibly matching TRBD1 (5 bases). The germline V gene has CDR1 PRHDT and CDR2 FYEKMQ (reference sequence). V was pared by 7 bases and J by 3 bases, with 18 bases between. The CDR3 length is 15 residues. The CDR3: CASNEVGRVDYGYTF. The CDR3 bases are TGTGCCAGCAACGAAGTGGGCAGGGTTGACTATGGCTACACCTTC.

This chain connects TRBV5-4 to TRBJ2-1, with 9 positions matching TRBD1. The CDR3 runs to 14 residues. With 6 bases clipped from V and 4 bases from J, the junction kept 5 bases outside the gene matches. Germline CDR1 SGHNT, CDR2 YYREEE (reference sequence). CDR3 loop: CASTGTGFYNEQFF. The CDR3 nucleotides are TGTGCCAGCACCGGGACAGGGTTTTACAATGAGCAGTTCTTC.

The chain has TRBV5-6 and TRBJ2-5, with D perhaps TRBD2 (6 bases). The V end was cut by 4 bases, the J end by 2 bases, with 21 bases between. This CDR3 region has 17 residues. Germline CDR1 SGHDT, CDR2 YYEEEE. Here the CDR3 DNA reads TGTGCCAGCAGCCCCCCGGGACTTGCCCTCACTCAAGAGACCCAGTACTTC. As protein: CASSPPGLALTQETQYF.

This chain uses TRBV12-2 with TRBJ2-6; the DNA was not compared with TRBD1, the D call given in the table. TRBV12-2 is an annotated pseudogene. This CDR3 is 18 amino acids long. The CDR3 region is CASRLACPGISGANVLTF. Here the CDR3 DNA reads TGTGCAAGTCGCTTAGCGTGCCCAGGGATCTCTGGGGCCAACGTCCTGACTTTC.

The CDR3 loop is CASGFSRRGAGANVLTF. CDR3 in DNA: TGTGCTAGTGGTTTCTCCAGGCGAGGGGCTGGGGCCAACGTCCTGACTTTC. The chain carries TRBV12-5 and TRBJ2-6; D could derive from TRBD1 or TRBD2 (5 bases each). Germline loops: CDR1 LGHNT, CDR2 FRNRAP. Deletions cut 3 bases from V and 2 bases from J, with 14 bases between. The CDR3 loop spans 17 amino acids.

The V call is TRBV9, the J call TRBJ2-5, with D tentatively TRBD2 (5 bases). Looked up from germline, CDR1 is SGDLS and CDR2 is YYNGEE. The CDR3 is 14 amino acids. The V and J ends lost 3 bases and 11 bases respectively, with 20 bases between them. In nucleotides, the CDR3 is TGTGCCAGCAGCGCCCCAACCGGGGTCCAAAAGCAGTACTTC. Translation: CASSAPTGVQKQYF.

The chain carries TRBV10-3 and TRBJ1-3, with TRBD1 identical over 8 bases. Germline CDR1 is ENHRY and CDR2 is SYGVKD. Trimming removed 9 bases from V and 8 bases from J; junction bases left unmatched: 12. This CDR3 contains 14 residues. The CDR3 nucleotides are TGTGCCATTCGACAGGGGTTCTTTGTGGACACCATATATTTT. It specifies CAIRQGFFVDTIYF.

There are a few counts of this clone. The genes are TRBV10-3 and TRBJ2-7; D may be TRBD2 (5 bases). Trimming cost V 2 bases and J 4 bases, with 9 bases left between them. Germline V gives CDR1 ENHRY, CDR2 SYGVKD. The CDR3 sequence is 13 residues long. CDR3 DNA sequence: TGTGCCATCAGTGAGGGACTGTCATACGAGCAGTACTTC. As protein: CAISEGLSYEQYF.

CDR3 coding DNA: TGCGCCAGCAGCCAAGGCCTAGCGGGAGCGGGTAATGAGCAGTTCTTC. It is translated as CASSQGLAGAGNEQFF. This chain connects TRBV4-3 to TRBJ2-1, with 10 bases identical to TRBD2. With 1 base clipped from V and 7 bases from J, the junction kept 7 bases outside the gene matches. Germline CDR1 is LGHNA and CDR2 is YSLEER. CDR3 length: 16 amino acids.

In this sample, this clone turned up a few times. The chain couples TRBV28 to TRBJ2-7; D uncertain. Germline-derived CDR1 and CDR2 are MDHEN and SYDVKM. Trimming stripped 8 bases from V and 4 bases from J, with 12 bases between. This CDR3 is 12 amino acids long. In nucleotides, the CDR3 is TGTGCCAGCGGCCTCCAAATGTACGAGCAGTACTTC. Translating it yields CASGLQMYEQYF. Variable domain in full (rest from reference TRBV28 and TRBJ2-7): DVKVTQSSRYLVKRTGEKVFLECVQDMDHENMFWYRQDPGLGLRLIYFSYDVKMKEKGDIPEGYSVSREKKERFSLILESASTNQTSMYLCASGLQMYEQYFGPGTRLTVT.

The chain joins TRBV29-1 to TRBJ2-6; 9 bases match TRBD1. This CDR3 is 19 amino acids long. After removal of 5 bases from V and 0 bases from J, the junction contained 14 bases not matched to a gene. Germline CDR1 SQVTM, CDR2 ANQGSEA. CDR3 region: CSVFDTPGQGFSGANVLTF. In DNA form, the CDR3 reads TGCAGCGTTTTTGACACCCCGGGACAGGGATTCTCTGGGGCCAACGTCCTGACTTTC.

This chain connects TRBV9 to TRBJ1-1; D is undetermined. Germline assignment: CDR1 SGDLS and CDR2 YYNGEE. The CDR3 is made up of 12 amino acids. V was clipped by 6 bases and J by 6 bases, with 12 bases between them. CDR3 region: CASKGITAEAFF. The CDR3 coding sequence is TGTGCCAGCAAGGGCATTACCGCTGAAGCTTTCTTT.

V and J are TRBV7-9 and TRBJ2-5; TRBD1 matches 10 bases. The CDR3 totals 16 residues. Germline values: CDR1 SEHNR, CDR2 FQNEAQ (reference sequence). The ends lost 4 bases at V and 4 bases at J; junction bases unmatched: 9. The CDR3 DNA follows: TGTGCCAGCAGCTCTAGTAGACAGGGGGCGGGAGAGACCCAGTACTTC. It codes for CASSSSRQGAGETQYF.

The chain couples TRBV5-4 to TRBJ2-7, with 8 bases identical to TRBD2. CDR3 size: 14 residues. The V gene's germline CDR1 is SGHNT and CDR2 YYREEE (reference sequence). V was clipped by 2 bases and J by 5 bases; unmatched bases: 6. The CDR3 reads CASSLGLARDEQYF. The CDR3 DNA reads as TGTGCCAGCAGCTTAGGACTAGCTCGCGACGAGCAGTACTTC.

The V call is TRBV5-1, the J call TRBJ2-2; unclear D gene. The V gene lost 5 bases and the J gene lost 5 bases, with 16 bases spanning the gap. CDR1 SGHRS and CDR2 YFSETQ come from the germline V gene. The CDR3 is 15 amino acids. CDR3 region: CASSPQGIITGELFF. DNA for the CDR3: TGCGCCAGCAGTCCGCAAGGAATTATTACCGGGGAGCTGTTTTTT.

The CDR3 region is CSVVDWASMNTEAFF. Written as DNA, the CDR3 is TGCAGCGTGGTAGATTGGGCCAGCATGAACACTGAAGCTTTCTTT. J is TRBJ1-1 and V is TRBV29-1, with no clear D. Trimming took off 6 bases at V and 0 bases at J, with 17 bases between the two ends. The CDR3 is 15 amino acids. CDR1 and CDR2 (germline): SQVTM, ANQGSEA.

The chain is built from TRBV14 and TRBJ1-1; no reliable D call. The CDR3 consists of 14 residues. The V end was cut by 4 bases, the J end by 0 bases, with 9 bases between. Germline CDR1 and CDR2: SGHDN and FVKESK. The CDR3 loop is CASSLGRLNTEAFF. CDR3 nucleotide sequence: TGTGCCAGCAGCCTTGGCAGGCTGAACACTGAAGCTTTCTTT.

V usage is TRBV7-2 and J usage is TRBJ2-7; 7 nucleotides match TRBD2. V was pared by 1 base and J by 5 bases, with 8 bases of the junction left unmatched. CDR1 is SGHTA and CDR2 is FQGNSA in the germline V gene. The CDR3 totals 15 residues. The CDR3 sequence is CASSLVGGGPDEQYF. For the CDR3, the DNA is TGTGCCAGCAGCTTAGTTGGGGGAGGGCCCGACGAGCAGTACTTC. Combining the CDR3 with reference TRBV7-2 and TRBJ2-7 gives the whole variable domain GAGVSQSPSNKVTEKGKDVELRCDPISGHTALYWYRQSLGQGLEFLIYFQGNSAPDKSGLPSDRFSAERTGGSVSTLTIQRTQQEDSAVYLCASSLVGGGPDEQYFGPGTRLTVT.

This clone was seen a single time. This sequence joins TRBV5-4 and TRBJ2-2; D may correspond to TRBD1 or TRBD2 (5 bases each). The CDR3 consists of 15 residues. Germline V lookup: CDR1 SGHNT, CDR2 YYREEE (reference sequence). V was trimmed by 2 bases and J by 4 bases, leaving 12 bases between them. The CDR3 DNA reads TGTGCCAGCAGCTTAGGGGTTGAGGGCACCGGGGAGCTGTTTTTT. This translates into CASSLGVEGTGELFF.

This chain joins TRBV5-6 and TRBJ2-7; 8 bases agree with TRBD1. The CDR3 is 16 amino acids. Germline CDR1 reads SGHDT; CDR2 reads YYEEEE. J was trimmed by 4 bases and V by 7 bases; bases with no gene match: 16. CDR3 loop: CASQPQPTGVRYEQYF. The CDR3 DNA sequence: TGTGCCAGCCAACCCCAACCGACAGGGGTCCGTTACGAGCAGTACTTC.

The table lists this clone with a count of one. V gene TRBV9 combines with J gene TRBJ1-2; 9 bases agree with TRBD1. The CDR3 spans 17 residues. V lost 4 bases and J lost 4; bases outside the gene matches: 14. Germline V gene lookup returns CDR1 SGDLS and CDR2 YYNGEE. CDR3 sequence (DNA): TGTGCCAGCAGCAATCCACAGGGGGCGAAGGAGTTCTATGGCTACACCTTC. Translating it yields CASSNPQGAKEFYGYTF.

This chain connects TRBV19 to TRBJ2-1, with 9 bases lining up with TRBD2. This CDR3 comprises 15 residues. Germline V lookup: CDR1 LNHDA, CDR2 SQIVND (reference sequence). Trimming took 3 bases from V and 3 from J; bases not matched to a gene: 3. The CDR3 loop is CASSIGTSSYNEQFF. DNA of the CDR3: TGTGCCAGTAGTATTGGGACTAGCAGCTACAATGAGCAGTTCTTC.